These T cell receptor beta chains were read from a single sample in a study of cytomegalovirus exposure and HLA in healthy donors. Generated by immunoSEQ multiplex PCR, the TCRdb table keeps only in-frame clones and is missing some. The sample lists 170,000 or so clones; around 78% were seen once. The specimen was PBMCs. These receptors originate from a woman aged 50 to 60 in good health and CMV-seropositive. CDR3s include the opening cysteine and the closing phenylalanine or tryptophan. A D gene is named only where the DNA matches it firmly. Clone size is not always given. Where it is, it says once, few, many or a class for expanded clones.

j_call clone_size v_call d_call cdr3_aa cdr3_nt
TRBJ1-2 . TRBV5-5 . CASSLAPPANYGYTF TGTGCCAGCAGCTTGGCGCCGCCGGCTAACTATGGCTACACCTTC
TRBJ1-2 once TRBV1 . CTSSQGEAGPARGYTF TGCACCAGCAGCCAAGGGGAGGCAGGGCCTGCTCGGGGCTACACCTTC
TRBJ2-2 . TRBV7-2 . CASSLAGVTGELFF TGTGCCAGCAGCTTAGCAGGGGTCACCGGGGAGCTGTTTTTT
TRBJ1-4 few TRBV18 TRBD1 CASSLGQGNEKLFF TGTGCCAGCTCACTCGGACAGGGAAATGAAAAACTGTTTTTT
TRBJ2-1 . TRBV9 TRBD1 CASSVWDRGRNEQFF TGTGCCAGCAGCGTATGGGACAGGGGGAGAAATGAGCAGTTCTTC
TRBJ2-1 . TRBV4-3 TRBD1 CASSRDRASADNEQFF TGCGCCAGCAGCCGGGACAGGGCTAGCGCTGACAATGAGCAGTTCTTC
TRBJ2-2 . TRBV28 . CASLRRAGELFF TGTGCCAGCCTCCGGAGGGCCGGGGAGCTGTTTTTT
TRBJ2-3 few TRBV2 TRBD2 CASSVAGGTDTQYF TGTGCCAGCAGTGTGGCGGGGGGCACAGATACGCAGTATTTT
TRBJ2-1 . TRBV6-4 TRBD1 CASSIGYGTGDNEQFF TGTGCCAGCAGCATCGGTTATGGGACAGGGGACAATGAGCAGTTCTTC
TRBJ1-2 once TRBV9 TRBD1 CASSVTGTGAPGYYGYTF TGTGCCAGCAGCGTAACCGGGACAGGGGCGCCGGGATACTATGGCTACACCTTC
TRBJ2-3 . TRBV29-1 . CSVEEGTDTQYF TGCAGCGTTGAGGAGGGGACAGATACGCAGTATTTT